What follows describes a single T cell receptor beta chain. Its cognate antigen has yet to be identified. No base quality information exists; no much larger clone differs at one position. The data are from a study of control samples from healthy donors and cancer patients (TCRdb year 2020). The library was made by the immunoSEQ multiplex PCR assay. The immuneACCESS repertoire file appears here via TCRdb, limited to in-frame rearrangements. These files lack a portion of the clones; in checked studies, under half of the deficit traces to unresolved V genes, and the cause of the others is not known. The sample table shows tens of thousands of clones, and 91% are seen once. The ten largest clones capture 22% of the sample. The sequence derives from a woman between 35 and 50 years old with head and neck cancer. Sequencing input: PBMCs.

CDR3 loop: CAWRAKGFTEAFF. The nucleotides read TGTGCCTGGAGGGCAAAAGGGTTCACTGAAGCTTTCTTT. The chain links TRBV30 with TRBJ1-1; the D segment cannot be called with confidence. The CDR3 covers 13 residues, taking in both the cysteine and the phenylalanine. Solely the CDR3 DNA is kept, with 39 bases framed from the first base. At the junction V is shortened by 3 bases and J by 4 bases, with 12 bases in between. CDR1 and CDR2 (GTSNPN, SVGIG) derive from the germline V gene (reference sequence).